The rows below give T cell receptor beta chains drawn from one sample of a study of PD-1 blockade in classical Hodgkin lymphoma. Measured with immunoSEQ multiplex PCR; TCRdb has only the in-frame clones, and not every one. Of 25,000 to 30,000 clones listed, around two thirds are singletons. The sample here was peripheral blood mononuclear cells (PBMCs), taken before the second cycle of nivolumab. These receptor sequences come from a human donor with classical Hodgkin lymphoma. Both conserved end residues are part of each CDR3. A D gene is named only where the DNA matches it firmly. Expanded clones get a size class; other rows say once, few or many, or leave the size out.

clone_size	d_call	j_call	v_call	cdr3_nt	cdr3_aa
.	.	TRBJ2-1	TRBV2	TGTGCCAGTTCCCTTAGCGGCTACAATGAGCAGTTCTTC	CASSLSGYNEQFF
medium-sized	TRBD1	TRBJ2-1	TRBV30	TGTGCCTGGAGTTCCGACAGGGGCTACAATGAGCAGTTCTTC	CAWSSDRGYNEQFF
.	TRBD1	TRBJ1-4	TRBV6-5	TGTGCCAGCAGTTATTGGACAGGGGATGAAAAACTGTTTTTT	CASSYWTGDEKLFF
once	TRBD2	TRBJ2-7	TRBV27	TGTGCCAGCAGTCTGACTAGCGGGAGGCTACCCTACGAGCAGTACTTC	CASSLTSGRLPYEQYF
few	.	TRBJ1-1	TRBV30	TGTGCCTGGAGCGCCCACCTATCTGAAGCTTTCTTT	CAWSAHLSEAFF
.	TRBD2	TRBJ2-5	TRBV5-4	TGTGCCAGCAGCGGGGGGACTAGTGTTCTCGAGACCCAGTACTTC	CASSGGTSVLETQYF
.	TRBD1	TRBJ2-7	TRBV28	TGTGCCAGCAGTTCCCTGCGGGACAGGGCCTACGAGCAGTACTTC	CASSSLRDRAYEQYF
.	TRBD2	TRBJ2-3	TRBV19	TGTGCCAGTAGTGCTGGACTAGCGGGGGCAGATACGCAGTATTTT	CASSAGLAGADTQYF
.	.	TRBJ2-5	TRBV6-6	TGTGCCAGCAGTTTCATCCAAGAGACCCAGTACTTC	CASSFIQETQYF
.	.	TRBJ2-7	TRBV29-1	TGCAGCGTTGAGGAAGGGGGATTCTACGAGCAGTACTTC	CSVEEGGFYEQYF
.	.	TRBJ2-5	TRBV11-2	TGTGCCAGCAGCCAACGGGGCGGGTCGTGGGAGACCCAGTACTTC	CASSQRGGSWETQYF
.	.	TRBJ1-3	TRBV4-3	TGCGCCAGCAGCCAAGAAGGGAGCTCTGGAAACACCATATATTTT	CASSQEGSSGNTIYF
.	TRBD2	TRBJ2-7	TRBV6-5	TGTGCCAGCAGTTACTCCTATCTAGCGGGGACCTACGAGCAGTACTTC	CASSYSYLAGTYEQYF
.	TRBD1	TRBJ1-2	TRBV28	TGTGCCAGCAGTTTAGGACAGGGAGATGGCTACACCTTC	CASSLGQGDGYTF